This T cell receptor (beta chain) comes out of a study of cytotoxic CD8 clonotypes in ibrutinib-treated CLL. Whole-study context: The group held 11 relapsed/refractory and about 15 treatment-naive patients, with roughly 17 IGHV unmutated.

The protocol was immunoSEQ multiplex PCR, while the TCRdb copy is restricted to in-frame clones and leaves out a portion. The data contain about 63,000 clones, 65% to 75% of them singletons. The source of about 1.9 micrograms of genomic DNA for TCR beta libraries was cryopreserved PBMCs. Germline-derived CDR1 and CDR2 are SNHLY and FYNNEI. The V and J ends lost 2 bases and 4 bases respectively, with 14 bases between them. The CDR3 spans 15 residues. The gene calls are TRBV2 and TRBJ2-5, with a possible D match to TRBD2 (6 bases). The sequence derives from a human donor with chronic lymphocytic leukemia. Sequencing was performed on PBMCs, taken after 12 months of ibrutinib treatment. CDR3 nucleotides: TGTGCCAGCAGTGAAACGGGAGTTGGGGGAGAGACCCAGTACTTC. This codes for CASSETGVGGETQYF.